Below, one T cell receptor beta chain is given with its context. The authors reverse transcribed all of the isolated RNA, so sequencing captured expressed TCRB transcripts. Assay: immunoSEQ multiplex PCR; the TCRdb copy retains only in-frame clones and omits some. The top ten hold roughly 0.016% of the sample, which has around 300,000 clones, approximately 11% seen once. The data stem from a study of beta chain features in type 1 diabetes. Input material: naive CD4+ T cells from blood. This TCR was sampled from a woman aged 25 to 39 in good health.

DNA for the CDR3: TGTGCTAGTGGTCCCCAAAGGACAGGGGTATCGTACAATGAGCAGTTCTTC. As protein: CASGPQRTGVSYNEQFF. The chain combines TRBV12-5 with TRBJ2-1; the match to TRBD1 covers 9 bases. The V and J ends lost 5 bases and 4 bases, in that order; junction bases with no gene match: 12. Germline V gene data show CDR1 as LGHNT and CDR2 as FRNRAP. The CDR3 is 17 amino acids.